Each of the 29 T cell receptor beta chains below was sequenced from the same sample in a study of blood T cell repertoires in COVID-19. The protocol was immunoSEQ multiplex PCR, while the TCRdb copy is restricted to in-frame clones and leaves out a portion. The sample lists under 200,000 clones; approximately 85% were seen once. The sequenced material came from peripheral blood. All receptors come from a woman in her sixties with COVID-19, enrolled during active disease.

This clone was counted once. The chain carries TRBV7-8 and TRBJ1-6; unclear D gene. V lost 9 bases and J lost 9, with 21 bases in between. Germline V gene lookup returns CDR1 SGHVS and CDR2 FQNEAQ. This CDR3 has 15 residues. DNA for the CDR3: TGTGCCAGTACTTTGGACGGGGAAATAAGTTCACCCCTCCACTTT. This codes for CASTLDGEISSPLHF.

This chain links TRBV27 with TRBJ2-1, with 10 bases fitting TRBD2. The junction had 14 bases not matched to a gene; V was cut back by 6 bases and J by 0 bases. This CDR3 spans 19 amino acids. Germline V gene data show CDR1 as MNHEY and CDR2 as SMNVEV (reference sequence). The CDR3 sequence is CASRKDQLLAGVSYNEQFF. In DNA form, the CDR3 reads TGTGCCAGCAGGAAGGACCAGCTCCTAGCGGGAGTCTCCTACAATGAGCAGTTCTTC.

The chain carries TRBV5-1 and TRBJ1-4; D ambiguous. Germline loops: CDR1 SGHRS, CDR2 YFSETQ. Trimming left V 5 bases short and J 4 bases short, with 6 bases between. CDR3 size: 12 residues. The CDR3 loop is CASSYSNEKLFF. The CDR3, as DNA: TGCGCCAGCAGTTATAGTAATGAAAAACTGTTTTTT.

The chain is built from TRBV19 and TRBJ1-2; 9 positions agree with TRBD1. CDR1 is LNHDA, CDR2 SQIVND, per germline (reference sequence). The CDR3 sequence is 16 residues long. The J segment lost 4 bases and the V segment lost 3 bases, leaving 9 bases of the junction unmatched. CDR3 sequence (DNA): TGTGCCAGTAGTATTTTCGAGACAGGGGGATTCTATGGCTACACCTTC. Its translation is CASSIFETGGFYGYTF. The full variable domain, its missing parts supplied by reference TRBV19 and TRBJ1-2, is DGGITQSPKYLFRKEGQNVTLSCEQNLNHDAMYWYRQDPGQGLRLIYYSQIVNDFQKGDIAEGYSVSREKKESFPLTVTSAQKNPTAFYLCASSIFETGGFYGYTFGSGTRLTVV.

The J gene is TRBJ1-2, the V gene TRBV6-6; 8 bases line up with TRBD1. Germline CDR1 is MNHNY and CDR2 is SVGAGI (reference sequence). The CDR3 loop spans 13 amino acids. The V segment lost 6 bases and the J segment 7 bases; nucleotides outside the gene matches: 7. CDR3 loop: CASSPGGSGGYTF. Written as DNA, the CDR3 is TGTGCCAGCAGCCCAGGGGGCTCGGGTGGCTACACCTTC.

CDR3 nucleotide sequence: TGTGCCAGCAGCACTTCAGGCAGGTCAGGCTATGGCTACACCTTC. Protein: CASSTSGRSGYGYTF. This chain connects TRBV6-2 or TRBV6-3 to TRBJ1-2; D gene unclear. Germline CDR1 reads MNHEY; CDR2 reads SVGEGT. The CDR3 has 15 amino acids. V lost 6 bases and J 4 bases, leaving 18 bases between the germline ends.

The chain employs TRBV5-6 and TRBJ2-7, with D possibly TRBD1 on 5 matching bases. CDR3 size: 12 residues. The V gene lost 2 bases and the J gene lost 6 bases, with 9 bases spanning the gap. In germline, CDR1 is SGHDT, CDR2 YYEEEE. The CDR3 region has the DNA TGTGCCAGCAGCTTCACAGGCGGCGAGCAGTACGTC. Translation gives CASSFTGGEQYV.

The DNA of the CDR3 is TGTGCCAGCAGCTACAGTCTGCGTTTTGGCTACACCTTC. As protein: CASSYSLRFGYTF. This chain links TRBV7-9 with TRBJ1-2; D not certain. The V end lost 4 bases, the J end lost 7 bases, and 13 bases lay between the germline ends. The CDR3 is 13 residues long. CDR1 SEHNR and CDR2 FQNEAQ come from the germline V gene (reference sequence).

This clone was counted a few times. Other DNA sequences within the sample encode an identical CDR3. This chain uses TRBV4-2 with TRBJ1-6; 7 nucleotides line up with TRBD1. Germline V lookup: CDR1 LGHNA, CDR2 YNFKEQ. This CDR3 is built from 17 residues. With V trimmed by 4 bases and J by 3 bases, 9 bases remained unmatched. CDR3 protein: CASSPLSRQGYNSPLHF. Written as DNA, the CDR3 is TGTGCCAGCAGCCCCTTAAGCAGACAGGGCTATAATTCACCCCTCCACTTT.

This clone was counted a few times. The chain joins TRBV19 to TRBJ1-2; D is unclear. The CDR3 is 15 amino acids. Trimming shortened V by 7 bases and J by 2 bases, and 17 bases separated the two germline ends. The V gene's germline CDR1 is LNHDA and CDR2 SQIVND (reference sequence). The CDR3 sequence: CASNREETANYGYTF. DNA of the CDR3: TGTGCCAGTAATAGGGAGGAGACGGCGAACTATGGCTACACCTTC.

The count of this clone is one. The chain links TRBV12-5 to TRBJ2-7, with D possibly TRBD1 on 6 matching bases. This CDR3 spans 13 amino acids. Germline CDR1 and CDR2: LGHNT and FRNRAP. The V gene lost 6 bases and the J gene lost 1 base, with 10 bases spanning the gap. The CDR3 DNA reads TGTGCTAGTGGGTACAGGGAATCCTACGAGCAGTACTTC. It yields the protein CASGYRESYEQYF.

This clone was seen a single time. V and J are TRBV13 and TRBJ2-3, with TRBD1 matching over 8 bases. Looked up from germline, CDR1 is PRHDT and CDR2 is FYEKMQ (reference sequence). The length of the CDR3 is 15 residues. V dropped 4 bases and J dropped 0; count of bases not matched to a gene: 3. This chain's CDR3 is CASSSRTGSTDTQYF. DNA of the CDR3: TGTGCCAGCAGCTCCAGGACAGGGAGCACAGATACGCAGTATTTT.

V is TRBV10-2 and J is TRBJ2-7; 11 bases are a match to TRBD2. The V gene's germline CDR1 is WSHSY and CDR2 SAAADI. This CDR3 has 16 residues. V lost 4 bases to trimming and J lost 0 bases; unmatched junction nucleotides: 5. Here the CDR3 DNA reads TGCGCCAGCAGTGTCTCGGGACTAGCGGTCTCCTACGAGCAGTACGTC. It yields the protein CASSVSGLAVSYEQYV.

This chain connects TRBV29-1 to TRBJ1-5, with 9 bases fitting TRBD1. The V and J ends lost 2 bases and 2 bases, in that order; junction bases with no gene match: 4. The CDR3 is made up of 15 amino acids. CDR1 is SQVTM and CDR2 is ANQGSEA in the germline V gene. The CDR3 protein is CSVETGGGGNQPQHF. CDR3 nucleotide sequence: TGCAGCGTTGAAACAGGGGGCGGAGGCAATCAGCCCCAGCATTTT.

The chain combines TRBV18 with TRBJ2-7; possibly TRBD2 for D (7 bases). Germline lookup yields CDR1 KGHSH and CDR2 LQKENI. V was clipped by 2 bases and J by 4 bases, with 12 bases between them. The CDR3 has 14 residues. CDR3 DNA sequence: TGTGCCAGCTCACCAATGAGGGGGGGTTACGAGCAGTACTTC. Translation gives CASSPMRGGYEQYF. Supplemented by reference TRBV18 and TRBJ2-7, the full variable domain reads NAGVMQNPRHLVRRRGQEARLRCSPMKGHSHVYWYRQLPEEGLKFMVYLQKENIIDESGMPKERFSAEFPKEGPSILRIQQVVRGDSAAYFCASSPMRGGYEQYFGPGTRLTVT.

The chain links TRBV19 to TRBJ2-2; 9 nucleotides line up with TRBD2. Per the germline V gene, CDR1 is LNHDA and CDR2 is SQIVND (reference sequence). V shed 6 bases, J shed 4 bases, and the junction held 12 bases outside the gene matches. The CDR3 is made up of 17 amino acids. The CDR3 protein is CASSTKGGLALTGELFF. CDR3 nucleotides: TGTGCCAGTAGCACGAAGGGGGGACTAGCCCTCACCGGGGAGCTGTTTTTT. Full variable domain (outside the CDR3, taken from reference TRBV19 and TRBJ2-2): DGGITQSPKYLFRKEGQNVTLSCEQNLNHDAMYWYRQDPGQGLRLIYYSQIVNDFQKGDIAEGYSVSREKKESFPLTVTSAQKNPTAFYLCASSTKGGLALTGELFFGEGSRLTVL.

This clone was counted a few times. This same CDR3 is encoded by further DNA sequences in the sample. This chain joins TRBV6-4 and TRBJ1-1; D remains unclear. CDR1 is MRHNA and CDR2 is SNTAGT in the germline V gene. The CDR3 totals 13 residues. Trimming took 4 bases from V and 1 from J, leaving 7 bases between them. The CDR3 DNA sequence: TGTGCCAGCAGTGTGCAGGAGAACACTGAAGCTTTCTTT. Its protein product is CASSVQENTEAFF.

The chain employs TRBV12-3 or TRBV12-4 and TRBJ1-3; no clear D gene. V gave up 5 bases and J gave up 4 bases, with 6 bases separating them. The CDR3 contains 12 residues. The CDR3 region has the DNA TGTGCCAGCAGTACTCTAGGAAACACCATATATTTT. It yields the protein CASSTLGNTIYF.

The J gene is TRBJ1-1, the V gene TRBV27, with D possibly being TRBD1 (5 bases). With 1 base removed from V and 5 bases from J, the gap between germline ends came to 11 bases. Looked up from germline, CDR1 is MNHEY and CDR2 is SMNVEV (reference sequence). The CDR3 has 14 amino acids. The CDR3 region is CASSLFGRETEAFF. The CDR3 region has the DNA TGTGCCAGCAGTTTATTCGGCAGGGAAACTGAAGCTTTCTTT.

The rearrangement joins TRBV7-2 to TRBJ2-1; 13 bases are shared with TRBD2. V lost 5 bases, J lost 7 bases, and 5 bases stayed unmatched. Germline CDR1 and CDR2: SGHTA and FQGNSA. The CDR3 sequence is 15 residues long. CDR3 in DNA: TGTGCCAGCAGCCGTGGACTAGCGGGAGTTAATGAGCAGTTCTTC. This translates into CASSRGLAGVNEQFF.

The chain recombines TRBV6-4 with TRBJ1-1; 7 positions match TRBD1. This CDR3 comprises 14 residues. Trimming took 3 bases from V and 4 from J; bases not matched to a gene: 5. Germline V gene sequence: CDR1 MRHNA, CDR2 SNTAGT. This CDR3 reads CASSERTGGTEAFF. CDR3 coding DNA: TGTGCCAGCAGTGAGCGGACAGGCGGCACTGAAGCTTTCTTT.

V and J are TRBV11-2 and TRBJ1-2, with no clear D. The CDR3 runs 13 residues. Trimming took off 11 bases at V and 0 bases at J, with 13 bases between the two ends. Germline CDR1 reads SGHAT; CDR2 reads FQNNGV. CDR3 DNA sequence: TGTGCCGGCCTTGAGGGCTCTAACTATGGCTACACCTTC. Amino acid sequence: CAGLEGSNYGYTF.

CDR3 residues: CASSPDSLRYNSPLHF. The CDR3 nucleotides are TGTGCCAGCAGCCCTGACAGTCTTCGCTATAATTCACCCCTCCACTTT. The chain uses TRBV7-9 and TRBJ1-6; a possible D gene is TRBD1 (5 bases). Germline CDR1 reads SEHNR; CDR2 reads FQNEAQ (reference sequence). V was shortened by 5 bases and J by 3 bases, with 14 bases between the two germline ends. CDR3 size: 16 residues.

This rearrangement joins TRBV6-5 to TRBJ1-1; perhaps TRBD1 as D (5 bases). CDR1 and CDR2 (germline): MNHEY, SVGAGI. Trimming cost V 10 bases and J 5 bases, with 17 bases left between them. This CDR3 is built from 13 residues. CDR3 nucleotides: TGTGCCATCGCAAGGGGATCGTGGACTGAAGCTTTCTTT. It yields the protein CAIARGSWTEAFF.

The chain uses TRBV27 and TRBJ1-2; TRBD1 matches at 8 bases. Per germline, CDR1 MNHEY and CDR2 SMNVEV (reference sequence). The CDR3 runs 14 residues. V trimming: 6 bases; J trimming: 5 bases; junction bases outside the gene matches: 8. In nucleotides, the CDR3 is TGTGCCAGCAGGAGTCAGGGGGCGCGGTATGGCTACACCTTC. Protein sequence: CASRSQGARYGYTF.

The chain recombines TRBV4-1 with TRBJ1-1, with unresolved D. CDR1 and CDR2 (germline): MGHRA, YSYEKL. Trimming took 3 bases from V and 1 from J, leaving 9 bases between them. The CDR3 spans 14 residues. This CDR3 reads CASSHLEGNTEAFF. CDR3 in DNA: TGCGCCAGCAGCCATCTAGAAGGGAACACTGAAGCTTTCTTT.

The chain carries TRBV30 and TRBJ1-2; 7 bases are shared with TRBD1. Trimming took 7 bases from V and 4 from J; bases not matched to a gene: 12. The CDR3 covers 14 residues. Germline V lookup: CDR1 GTSNPN, CDR2 SVGIG (reference sequence). DNA for the CDR3: TGTGCCTCGAGCCAGGGGGGACGAGGCTATGGCTACACCTTC. It yields the protein CASSQGGRGYGYTF.

The genes are TRBV3-1 (or the pseudogene TRBV3-2) and TRBJ1-1; 7 nucleotides line up with TRBD1. The V and J ends lost 1 base and 8 bases, in that order; junction bases with no gene match: 1. This CDR3 contains 12 residues. Germline V gives CDR1 LGHDT, CDR2 YNNKEL (reference sequence). The CDR3 DNA reads TGTGCCAGCAGCCAAGTGGACAGGGAAGCTTTCTTT. This translates into CASSQVDREAFF.

The chain combines TRBV27 with TRBJ1-5; D gene unclear. This CDR3 contains 15 residues. In germline, CDR1 is MNHEY, CDR2 SMNVEV (reference sequence). Trimming stripped 3 bases from V and 3 bases from J, with 12 bases between. This CDR3 is CASSFSTDYNQPQHF. CDR3 sequence (DNA): TGTGCCAGCAGTTTCTCGACGGACTACAATCAGCCCCAGCATTTT.